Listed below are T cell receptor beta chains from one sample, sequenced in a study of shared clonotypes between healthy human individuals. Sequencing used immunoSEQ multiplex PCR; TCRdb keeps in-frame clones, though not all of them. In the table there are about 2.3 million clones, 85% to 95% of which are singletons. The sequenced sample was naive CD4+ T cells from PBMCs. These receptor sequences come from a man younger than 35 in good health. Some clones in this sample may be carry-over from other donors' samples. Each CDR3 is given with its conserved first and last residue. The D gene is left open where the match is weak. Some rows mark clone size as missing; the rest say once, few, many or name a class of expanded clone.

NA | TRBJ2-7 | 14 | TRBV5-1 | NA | CASSLGRGSYEQYF | TGCGCCAGCAGCTTGGGCAGGGGCTCCTACGAGCAGTACTTC
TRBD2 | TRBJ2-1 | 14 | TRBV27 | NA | CASSFRRERNEQFF | TGTGCCAGCAGTTTCCGGCGGGAGCGGAATGAGCAGTTCTTC
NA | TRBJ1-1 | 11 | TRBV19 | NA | CASTPGGEAFF | TGTGCCAGTACCCCCGGGGGTGAAGCTTTCTTT
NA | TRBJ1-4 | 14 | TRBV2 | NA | CASSDGAPNEKLFF | TGTGCCAGCAGCGACGGGGCCCCTAATGAAAAACTGTTTTTT
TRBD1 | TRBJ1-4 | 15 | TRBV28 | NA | CASRESTGRSEKLFF | TGTGCCAGCAGGGAGTCGACAGGGAGGTCTGAAAAACTGTTTTTT
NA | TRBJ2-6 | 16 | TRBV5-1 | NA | CASRETVPPGANVLTF | TGCGCCAGCAGGGAGACGGTGCCACCGGGGGCCAACGTCCTGACTTTC
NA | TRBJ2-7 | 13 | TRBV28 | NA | CATSSGAQASQYF | TGTGCCACCTCCTCGGGAGCACAGGCTTCTCAGTACTTC
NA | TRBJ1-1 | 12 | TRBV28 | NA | CVTLKSNTEAFF | TGTGTTACCTTAAAATCGAACACTGAAGCTTTCTTT
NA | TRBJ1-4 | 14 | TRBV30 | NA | CAWSYGTRNEKLFF | TGTGCCTGGAGTTATGGGACTAGAAATGAAAAACTGTTTTTT
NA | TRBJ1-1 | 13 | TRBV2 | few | CASSEMLNTEAFF | TGTGCCAGCAGTGAAATGTTGAACACTGAAGCTTTCTTT
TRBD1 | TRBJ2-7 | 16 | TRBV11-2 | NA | CASSLILDRGGYEQYF | TGTGCCAGCAGCCTAATACTGGACAGGGGAGGCTACGAGCAGTACTTC
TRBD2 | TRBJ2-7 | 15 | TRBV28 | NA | CASIRTSGNSYEQYF | TGTGCCAGCATCCGGACTAGCGGAAATTCTTACGAGCAGTACTTC
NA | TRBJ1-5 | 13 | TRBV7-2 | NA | CASSLGEEQPQHF | TGTGCCAGCAGCTTAGGAGAGGAACAGCCCCAGCATTTT
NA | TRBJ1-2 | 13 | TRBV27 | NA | CASSISQGYGYTF | TGTGCCAGCAGTATAAGCCAGGGGTATGGCTACACCTTC
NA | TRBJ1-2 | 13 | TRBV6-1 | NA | CASSELGFYGYTF | TGTGCCAGCAGTGAATTGGGGTTCTATGGCTACACCTTC
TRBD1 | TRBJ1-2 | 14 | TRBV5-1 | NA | CASSLGDRGYGYTF | TGCGCCAGCAGCTTGGGGGACAGGGGCTATGGCTACACCTTC
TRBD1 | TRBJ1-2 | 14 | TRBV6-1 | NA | CASSLRDRGYGYTF | TGTGCCAGCAGTCTACGGGACAGGGGCTATGGCTACACCTTC
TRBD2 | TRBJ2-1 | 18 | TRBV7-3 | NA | CASRPGLAGGPGLEEQFF | TGTGCCAGTAGACCGGGACTAGCGGGAGGGCCGGGGTTAGAGGAGCAGTTCTTC
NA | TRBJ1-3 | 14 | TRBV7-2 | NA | CASSSQISGNTIYF | TGTGCCAGCAGCTCACAGATATCTGGAAACACCATATATTTT
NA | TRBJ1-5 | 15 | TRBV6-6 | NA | CASSYRGNSNQPQHF | TGTGCCAGCAGTTATAGGGGGAACAGCAATCAGCCCCAGCATTTT
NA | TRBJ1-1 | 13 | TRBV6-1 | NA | CASSEDPGTRAFF | TGTGCCAGCAGTGAAGATCCTGGGACGAGAGCTTTCTTT
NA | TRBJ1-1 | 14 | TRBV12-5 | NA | CASGLGERGTEAFF | TGTGCTAGTGGTTTGGGGGAACGAGGCACTGAAGCTTTCTTT